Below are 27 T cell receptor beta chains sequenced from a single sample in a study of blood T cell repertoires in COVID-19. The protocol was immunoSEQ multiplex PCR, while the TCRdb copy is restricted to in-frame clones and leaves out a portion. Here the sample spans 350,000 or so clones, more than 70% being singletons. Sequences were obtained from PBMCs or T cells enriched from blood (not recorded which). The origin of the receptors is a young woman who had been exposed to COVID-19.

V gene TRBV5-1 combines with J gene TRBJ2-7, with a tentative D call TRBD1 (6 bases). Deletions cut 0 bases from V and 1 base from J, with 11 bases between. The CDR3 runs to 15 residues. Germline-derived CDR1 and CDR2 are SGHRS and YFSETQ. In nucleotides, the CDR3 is TGCGCCAGCAGCTTGGTCGGGGACATTTCCTACGAGCAGTACTTC. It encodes CASSLVGDISYEQYF. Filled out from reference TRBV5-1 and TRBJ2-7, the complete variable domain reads KAGVTQTPRYLIKTRGQQVTLSCSPISGHRSVSWYQQTPGQGLQFLFEYFSETQRNKGNFPGRFSGRQFSNSRSEMNVSTLELGDSALYLCASSLVGDISYEQYFGPGTRLTVT.

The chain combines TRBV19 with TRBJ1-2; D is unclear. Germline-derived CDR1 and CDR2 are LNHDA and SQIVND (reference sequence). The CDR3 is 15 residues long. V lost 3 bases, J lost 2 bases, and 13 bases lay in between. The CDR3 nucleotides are TGTGCCAGTAGTATCGGTGACACGGGGAACTATGGCTACACCTTC. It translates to CASSIGDTGNYGYTF.

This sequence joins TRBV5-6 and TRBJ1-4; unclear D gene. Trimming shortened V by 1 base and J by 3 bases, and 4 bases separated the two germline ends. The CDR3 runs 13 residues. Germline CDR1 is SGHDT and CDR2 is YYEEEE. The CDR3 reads CASSLRANEKLFF. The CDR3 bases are TGTGCCAGCAGCTTGCGCGCTAATGAAAAACTGTTTTTT.

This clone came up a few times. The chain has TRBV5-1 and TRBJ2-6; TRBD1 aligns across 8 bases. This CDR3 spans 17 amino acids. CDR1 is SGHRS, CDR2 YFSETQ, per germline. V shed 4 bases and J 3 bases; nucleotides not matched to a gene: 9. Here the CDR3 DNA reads TGCGCCAGCAGCCCCGGACAGGGCGCGATTGGGGCCAACGTCCTGACTTTC. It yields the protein CASSPGQGAIGANVLTF. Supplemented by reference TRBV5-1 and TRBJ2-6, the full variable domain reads KAGVTQTPRYLIKTRGQQVTLSCSPISGHRSVSWYQQTPGQGLQFLFEYFSETQRNKGNFPGRFSGRQFSNSRSEMNVSTLELGDSALYLCASSPGQGAIGANVLTFGAGSRLTVL.

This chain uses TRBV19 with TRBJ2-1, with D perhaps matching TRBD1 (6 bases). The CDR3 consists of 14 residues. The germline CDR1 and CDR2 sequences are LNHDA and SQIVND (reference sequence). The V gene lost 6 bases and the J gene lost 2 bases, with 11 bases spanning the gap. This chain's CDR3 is CASREGDPYNEQFF. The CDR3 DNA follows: TGTGCCAGTAGAGAGGGGGATCCCTACAATGAGCAGTTCTTC.

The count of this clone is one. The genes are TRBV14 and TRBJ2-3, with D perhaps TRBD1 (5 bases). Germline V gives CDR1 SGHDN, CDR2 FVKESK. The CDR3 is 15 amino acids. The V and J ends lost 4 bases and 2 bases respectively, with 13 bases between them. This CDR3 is CASSPFLRDTDTQYF. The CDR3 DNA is TGTGCCAGCAGCCCTTTCCTCAGGGACACAGATACGCAGTATTTT.

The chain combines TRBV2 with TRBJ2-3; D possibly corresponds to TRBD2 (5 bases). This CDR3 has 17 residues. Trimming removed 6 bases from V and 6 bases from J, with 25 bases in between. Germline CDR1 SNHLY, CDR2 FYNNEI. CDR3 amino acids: CASRDSTAIPLRDTQYF. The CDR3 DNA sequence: TGTGCCAGCAGGGACTCTACCGCCATCCCCCTGAGGGATACGCAGTATTTT.

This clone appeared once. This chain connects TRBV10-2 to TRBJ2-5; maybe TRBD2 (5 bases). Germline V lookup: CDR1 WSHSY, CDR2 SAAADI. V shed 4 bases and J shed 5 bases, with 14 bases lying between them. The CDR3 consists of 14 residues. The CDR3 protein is CASSVSAGLETQYF. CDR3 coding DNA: TGCGCCAGCAGTGTCTCGGCGGGCCTGGAGACCCAGTACTTC.

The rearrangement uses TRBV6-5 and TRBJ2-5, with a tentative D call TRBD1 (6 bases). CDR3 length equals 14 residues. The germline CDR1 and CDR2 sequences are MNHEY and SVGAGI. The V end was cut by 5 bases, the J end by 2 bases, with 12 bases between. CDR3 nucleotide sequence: TGTGCCAGCAGTCCCCGGACAGAACAAGAGACCCAGTACTTC. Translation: CASSPRTEQETQYF.

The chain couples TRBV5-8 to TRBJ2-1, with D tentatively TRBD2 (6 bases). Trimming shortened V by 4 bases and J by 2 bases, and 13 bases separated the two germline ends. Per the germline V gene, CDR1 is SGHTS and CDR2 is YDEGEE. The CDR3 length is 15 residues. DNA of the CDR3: TGTGCCAGCAGCGCACCCGGGAGAGCCTACAATGAGCAGTTCTTC. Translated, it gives CASSAPGRAYNEQFF. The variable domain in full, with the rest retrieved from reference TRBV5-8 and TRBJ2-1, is EAGVTQSPTHLIKTRGQQATLRCSPISGHTSVYWYQQALGLGLQFLLWYDEGEERNRGNFPPRFSGRQFPNYSSELNVNALELEDSALYLCASSAPGRAYNEQFFGPGTRLTVL.

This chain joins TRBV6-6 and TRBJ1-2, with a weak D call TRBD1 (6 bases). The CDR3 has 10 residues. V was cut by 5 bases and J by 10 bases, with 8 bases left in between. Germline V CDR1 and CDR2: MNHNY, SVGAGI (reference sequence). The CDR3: CASSRTDYTF. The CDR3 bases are TGTGCCAGCAGTAGGACAGACTACACCTTC.

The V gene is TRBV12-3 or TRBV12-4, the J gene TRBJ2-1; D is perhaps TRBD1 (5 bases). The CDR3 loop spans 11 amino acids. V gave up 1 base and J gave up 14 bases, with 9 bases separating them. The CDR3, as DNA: TGTGCCAGCAGTTTAGGTTTAGGGGAGTTCTTC. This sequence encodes CASSLGLGEFF.

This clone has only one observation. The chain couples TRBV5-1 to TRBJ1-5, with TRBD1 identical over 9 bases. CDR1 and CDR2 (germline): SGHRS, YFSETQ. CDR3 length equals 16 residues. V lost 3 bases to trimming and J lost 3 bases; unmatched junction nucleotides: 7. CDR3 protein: CASSSGGTGNNQPQHF. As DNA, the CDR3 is TGCGCCAGCAGCTCGGGCGGGACAGGGAACAATCAGCCCCAGCATTTT.

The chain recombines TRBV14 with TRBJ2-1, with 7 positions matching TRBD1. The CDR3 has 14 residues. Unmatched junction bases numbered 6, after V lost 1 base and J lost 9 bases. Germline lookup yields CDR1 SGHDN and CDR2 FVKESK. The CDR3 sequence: CASSQVRGGSEQFF. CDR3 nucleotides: TGTGCCAGCAGCCAAGTACGAGGGGGCAGTGAGCAGTTCTTC.

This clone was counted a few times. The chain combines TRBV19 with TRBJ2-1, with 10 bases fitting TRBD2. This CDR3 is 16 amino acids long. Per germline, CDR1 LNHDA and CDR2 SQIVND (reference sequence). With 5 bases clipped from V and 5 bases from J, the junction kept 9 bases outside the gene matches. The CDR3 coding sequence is TGTGCCAGTAGTCCGGGACTAGCGAGACGAAACAATGAGCAGTTCTTC. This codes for CASSPGLARRNNEQFF.

This CDR3 is CASSPGLAGLNEQFF. The CDR3 DNA reads TGTGCCAGCAGTCCGGGACTAGCGGGCTTAAATGAGCAGTTCTTC. The gene calls are TRBV27 and TRBJ2-1, with 12 bases fitting TRBD2. Trimming took 5 bases from V and 7 from J; bases not matched to a gene: 6. This CDR3 spans 15 amino acids. Germline-derived CDR1 and CDR2 are MNHEY and SMNVEV (reference sequence).

CDR3 in DNA: TGTGCCACCAGCACTTCGACTAGCGTTGTTACCAATGAGCAGTTCTTC. This sequence encodes CATSTSTSVVTNEQFF. The rearrangement uses TRBV15 and TRBJ2-1; 8 bases are shared with TRBD2. The length of the CDR3 is 16 residues. Germline CDR1 LNHNV, CDR2 YYDKDF (reference sequence). The V gene end was trimmed by 4 bases and the J gene end by 6 bases; junction bases not matched to a gene: 11.

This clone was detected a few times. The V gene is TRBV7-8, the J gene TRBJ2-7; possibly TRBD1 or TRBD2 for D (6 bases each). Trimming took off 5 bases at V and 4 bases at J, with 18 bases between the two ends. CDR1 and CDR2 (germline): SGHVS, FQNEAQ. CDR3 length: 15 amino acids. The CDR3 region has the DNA TGTGCCAGCAGCCTAGGGGGGCAGGTTAGGTACGAGCAGTACTTC. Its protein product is CASSLGGQVRYEQYF.

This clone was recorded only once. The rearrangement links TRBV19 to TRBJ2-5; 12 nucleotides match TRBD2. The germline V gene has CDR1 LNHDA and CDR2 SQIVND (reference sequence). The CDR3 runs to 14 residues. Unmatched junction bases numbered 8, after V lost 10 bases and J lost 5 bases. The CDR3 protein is CATRTSGNRETQYF. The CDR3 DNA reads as TGTGCCACCCGGACTAGCGGGAACCGTGAGACCCAGTACTTC. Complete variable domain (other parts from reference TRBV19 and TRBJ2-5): DGGITQSPKYLFRKEGQNVTLSCEQNLNHDAMYWYRQDPGQGLRLIYYSQIVNDFQKGDIAEGYSVSREKKESFPLTVTSAQKNPTAFYLCATRTSGNRETQYFGPGTRLLVL.

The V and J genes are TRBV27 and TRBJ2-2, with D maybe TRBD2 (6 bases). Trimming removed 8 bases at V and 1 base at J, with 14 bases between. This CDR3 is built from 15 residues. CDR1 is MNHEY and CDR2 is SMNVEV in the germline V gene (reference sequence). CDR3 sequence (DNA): TGTGCCAGCGGGCCCGGGACTTTGAACACCGGGGAGCTGTTTTTT. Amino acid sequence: CASGPGTLNTGELFF.

CDR3 bases: TGTGCCAGCAGTTTATCGGGACAGGGGGGGGAGACCCAGTACTTC. Its protein is CASSLSGQGGETQYF. The rearrangement joins TRBV28 to TRBJ2-5; 11 bases line up with TRBD1. The V and J ends lost 1 base and 5 bases, in that order; junction bases with no gene match: 3. The CDR3 extends over 15 amino acids. CDR1 MDHEN and CDR2 SYDVKM come from the germline V gene. Complete variable domain (other parts from reference TRBV28 and TRBJ2-5): DVKVTQSSRYLVKRTGEKVFLECVQDMDHENMFWYRQDPGLGLRLIYFSYDVKMKEKGDIPEGYSVSREKKERFSLILESASTNQTSMYLCASSLSGQGGETQYFGPGTRLLVL.

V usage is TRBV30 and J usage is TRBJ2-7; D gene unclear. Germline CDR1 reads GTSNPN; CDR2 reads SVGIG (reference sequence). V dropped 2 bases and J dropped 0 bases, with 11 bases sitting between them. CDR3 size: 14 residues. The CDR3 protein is CAWSSGDISYEQYF. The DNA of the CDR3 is TGTGCCTGGAGTTCAGGTGACATCTCCTACGAGCAGTACTTC.

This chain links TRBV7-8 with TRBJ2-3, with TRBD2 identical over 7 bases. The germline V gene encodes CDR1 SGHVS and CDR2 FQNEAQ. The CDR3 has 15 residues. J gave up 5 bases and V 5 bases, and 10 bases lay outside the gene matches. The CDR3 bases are TGTGCCAGCAGCCCGCGGGAGTTATCAGGAGATACGCAGTATTTT. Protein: CASSPRELSGDTQYF.

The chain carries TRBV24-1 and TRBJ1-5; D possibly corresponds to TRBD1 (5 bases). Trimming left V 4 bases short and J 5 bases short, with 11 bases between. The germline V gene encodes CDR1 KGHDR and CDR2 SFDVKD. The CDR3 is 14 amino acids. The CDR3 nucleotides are TGTGCCACCAGTGACGCTTCGGGGGATCAGCCCCAGCATTTT. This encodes CATSDASGDQPQHF.

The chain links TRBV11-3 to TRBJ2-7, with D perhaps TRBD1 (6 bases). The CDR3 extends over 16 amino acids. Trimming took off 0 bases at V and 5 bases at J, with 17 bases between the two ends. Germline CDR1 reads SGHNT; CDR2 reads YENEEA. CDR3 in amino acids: CASSLDQGTILDEQYF. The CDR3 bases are TGTGCCAGCAGCTTAGATCAGGGGACAATCCTCGACGAGCAGTACTTC.

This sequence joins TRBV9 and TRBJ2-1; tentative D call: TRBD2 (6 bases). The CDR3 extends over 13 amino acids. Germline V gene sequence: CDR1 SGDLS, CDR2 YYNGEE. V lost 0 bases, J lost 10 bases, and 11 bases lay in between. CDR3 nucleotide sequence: TGTGCCAGCAGCGTAGTGCAGGAGGGAGAGCAGTTCTTC. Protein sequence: CASSVVQEGEQFF.

CDR3 DNA sequence: TGTGCTAGTGGTCTTAGTGCCGTCACCGGGGAGCTGTTTTTT. This encodes CASGLSAVTGELFF. The chain joins TRBV12-5 to TRBJ2-2; D gene uncertain. In germline, CDR1 is LGHNT, CDR2 FRNRAP. This CDR3 comprises 14 residues. Trimming removed 5 bases at V and 4 bases at J, with 11 bases between.